Ten or more counts support the clone carrying this T cell receptor beta chain. A single record per CDR3 protein comes from TCRdb applying MiXCR to the 5' RACE reads. The sample shows under 150,000 distinct CDR3 sequences, roughly 18% of them seen only once. The CDR3 has 12 amino acids. The template was total RNA from unfractionated whole blood. The data derive from a study of human T cells and chemical hapten exposure. The V gene is TRBV21-1, the J gene TRBJ2-7; no DNA check was done on the table's D call, TRBD2. TRBV21-1 is deemed a pseudogene. The receptor was derived from a human donor in good health. The CDR3 DNA reads as TGTGCCAGCAGATGTGAGGTGGGCGGGAATCACTTC. It translates to CASRCEVGGNHF.